This T cell receptor (beta chain) was obtained from a study of blood T cell repertoires in COVID-19. Sequenced by immunoSEQ multiplex PCR; TCRdb stores in-frame clones only, minus some. The top ten clones hold 1.5% to 2% of a sample with 250,000 or so clones, around 87% of them seen once. Cohorts were assigned according to the clinical history that participants reported. Germline V CDR1 and CDR2: MDHEN, SYDVKM. This CDR3 has 11 amino acids. The V gene lost 2 bases and the J gene lost 7 bases, with 5 bases spanning the gap. The clonotype comes from a woman between 45 and 65 years old who had recovered from COVID-19. Sequenced material: PBMCs or T cells enriched from blood (not recorded which). The chain combines TRBV28 with TRBJ1-2; D gene unclear. The CDR3 DNA sequence: TGTGCCAGCAGTTTAAACGGTGGCTACACCTTC. It codes for CASSLNGGYTF.